What follows are 30 T cell receptor beta chains derived from one specimen sequenced in a study of T cells in Graves' hyperthyroidism and ophthalmopathy. TCR beta CDR3 sequences were amplified from RNA transcripts. First-round RT-PCR of the TCR CDR3 relied on the HTBI primer set. TCRdb fed the multiplex PCR reads into MiXCR, producing one record per CDR3 protein. The sample gives some 340,000 distinct CDR3 sequences, roughly an eighth of which show up once; around 32% is in the top ten. Sample: blood. The receptors shown here come from a woman aged 40 to 50 with Graves' ophthalmopathy.

The chain's CDR3 is CASSTLQGAPYEQYF. In DNA, the CDR3 is TGTGCCAGTAGTACGCTACAGGGGGCTCCCTACGAGCAGTACTTC. V and J are TRBV19 and TRBJ2-7; 9 nucleotides line up with TRBD1. The CDR3 is 15 residues long. The V gene end was trimmed by 4 bases and the J gene end by 2 bases; junction bases not matched to a gene: 6. Germline CDR1 and CDR2: LNHDA and SQIVND (reference sequence).

Concerning this clonotype itself: Being one base from a much bigger clone, this may be a read error. CDR3 bases: TGCAGTGCTAGGGGGAGACTAGCTATTGGCACAGATACGCAGTATTTT. Translation gives CSARGRLAIGTDTQYF. The rearrangement links TRBV20-1 to TRBJ2-3; 7 nucleotides line up with TRBD2. With V trimmed by 3 bases and J by 1 base, 10 bases remained unmatched. The length of the CDR3 is 16 residues. Germline assignment: CDR1 DFQATT and CDR2 SNEGSKA (reference sequence).

This clonotype was found many times. The V gene is TRBV10-1, the J gene TRBJ1-1; D is unclear. The CDR3 consists of 12 residues. Germline V gene lookup returns CDR1 WNHNN and CDR2 SYGVQD (reference sequence). V shed 6 bases and J shed 3 bases, with 8 bases lying between them. CDR3 in DNA: TGCGCCAGCAGCGACGGACACACTGAAGCTTTCTTT. Protein product: CASSDGHTEAFF.

This clonotype has more than one count but fewer than ten. V usage is TRBV15 and J usage is TRBJ1-3, with 9 bases aligning to TRBD1. This CDR3 comprises 15 residues. Germline CDR1 reads LNHNV; CDR2 reads YYDKDF (reference sequence). V gave up 6 bases and J gave up 7 bases; unmatched junction bases: 10. As DNA, the CDR3 is TGTGCCACCAGGCCGGACAGGGGACTGTTTAACACCATATATTTT. As protein: CATRPDRGLFNTIYF.

Turning to this clonotype: With a much larger clone just one base away, this may be a read error. This sequence joins TRBV3-1 and TRBJ1-1; D may be TRBD1 (6 bases). The CDR3 spans 15 residues. Germline values: CDR1 LGHDT, CDR2 YNNKEL (reference sequence). Here the CDR3 reads CTSSQYGRGPTEAFF. In DNA, the CDR3 is TGTACCAGCAGCCAGTATGGCAGGGGACCGACTGAAGCTTTCTTT.

Concerning this clonotype itself: A read error is possible here, since a much larger clone lies one base away. The gene calls are TRBV20-1 and TRBJ2-7, with TRBD1 identical over 7 bases. With 7 bases clipped from V and 4 bases from J, the junction kept 10 bases outside the gene matches. The CDR3 has 13 residues. Germline lookup yields CDR1 DFQATT and CDR2 SNEGSKA (reference sequence). Here the CDR3 reads CSGTGQFFYEQYF. The CDR3 DNA reads TGCAGTGGAACGGGACAGTTCTTTTACGAGCAGTACTTC.

This clonotype showed up just once. V is TRBV12-3 or TRBV12-4 and J is TRBJ2-3, with TRBD2 identical over 9 bases. The junction had 12 bases not matched to a gene; V was cut back by 6 bases and J by 8 bases. The CDR3 loop spans 15 amino acids. CDR3 sequence reads: CASSRASAGGGTQYF. The CDR3 region has the DNA TGTGCCAGCAGCCGAGCTAGCGCGGGGGGGGGTACGCAGTATTTT.

About this clonotype: A junction end diverges from the germline sequence, so it may reflect a read error. V is TRBV19 and J is TRBJ2-7; 9 bases align to TRBD2. The CDR3 sequence is 18 residues long. In germline, CDR1 is LNHDA, CDR2 SQIVND (reference sequence). The CDR3 loop is CASSGEKQTGTSSYDQYF. In DNA, the CDR3 is TGTGCCAGTAGTGGGGAAAAACAGACCGGGACTAGCTCCTACGATCAGTACTTC.

The rearrangement links TRBV28 to TRBJ2-4, with D maybe TRBD1 (6 bases). In germline, CDR1 is MDHEN, CDR2 SYDVKM. CDR3 length: 15 amino acids. The V end lost 8 bases, the J end lost 6 bases, and 20 bases lay between the germline ends. The CDR3 nucleotides read TGTGCCAGCCGCCTCTCCGGGACACAACGAAACATTCAGTACTTC. It encodes CASRLSGTQRNIQYF.

This chain joins TRBV11-2 and TRBJ2-1; no firm D call. From germline, CDR1 is SGHAT and CDR2 FQNNGV. The CDR3 is made up of 17 amino acids. V was cut by 0 bases and J by 2 bases, with 14 bases left in between. DNA of the CDR3: TGTGCCAGCAGCTTAGATGCCCTGGAAGGGACCTACAATGAGCAGTTCTTC. Amino acids: CASSLDALEGTYNEQFF.

The chain links TRBV4-3 to TRBJ2-7; D remains ambiguous. Trimming cost V 4 bases and J 1 base, with 17 bases left between them. The CDR3 runs to 16 residues. The V gene's germline CDR1 is LGHNA and CDR2 YSLEER. The CDR3 sequence is CASSPRRASGSYEQYF. CDR3 DNA: TGCGCCAGCAGCCCCCGTCGGGCGTCAGGATCCTACGAGCAGTACTTC.

This clonotype was counted ten times or more. The genes are TRBV25-1 and TRBJ2-2; 7 nucleotides line up with TRBD2. Germline-derived CDR1 and CDR2 are MGHDK and SYGVNS. This CDR3 is 13 amino acids long. After removal of 7 bases from V and 5 bases from J, the junction contained 4 bases not matched to a gene. CDR3 in DNA: TGTGCCAGCAACTCGGGGGGAACCGGGGAGCTGTTTTTT. Its translation is CASNSGGTGELFF.

The gene calls are TRBV4-1 and TRBJ1-6, with a tentative D call TRBD1 (6 bases). Germline V lookup: CDR1 MGHRA, CDR2 YSYEKL. This CDR3 has 18 residues. V lost 5 bases and J 0 bases, leaving 17 bases between the germline ends. CDR3 sequence (DNA): TGCGCCAGCAGCACACGGGACACTTTGAGCTCCTATAATTCACCCCTCCACTTT. Encoded protein: CASSTRDTLSSYNSPLHF.

This clonotype was counted between two and nine times. This chain links TRBV7-6 with TRBJ2-2; D gene unclear. Germline V CDR1 and CDR2: SGHVS, FNYEAQ. The CDR3 is made up of 17 amino acids. V was cut by 1 base and J by 0 bases, with 12 bases left in between. The CDR3 sequence is CASSLDSGRANTGELFF. CDR3 nucleotides: TGTGCCAGCAGCTTAGACTCAGGCCGCGCGAACACCGGGGAGCTGTTTTTT.

This clonotype was counted only a few times. The chain recombines TRBV9 with TRBJ1-4, with TRBD1 as a possible D gene (6 bases). The V gene lost 2 bases and the J gene lost 3 bases, with 11 bases spanning the gap. This CDR3 contains 15 residues. Germline CDR1 and CDR2: SGDLS and YYNGEE. The CDR3 coding sequence is TGTGCCAGCAGCGTGTTGACAGGAGCTAATGAAAAACTGTTTTTT. Residues: CASSVLTGANEKLFF. The variable domain in full, completed from reference TRBV9 and TRBJ1-4, reads DSGVTQTPKHLITATGQRVTLRCSPRSGDLSVYWYQQSLDQGLQFLIQYYNGEERAKGNILERFSAQQFPDLHSELNLSSLELGDSALYFCASSVLTGANEKLFFGSGTQLSVL.

This clonotype was seen repeatedly, ten times or more. The J gene is TRBJ2-5, the V gene TRBV11-2, with 7 bases identical to TRBD1. V was pared by 0 bases and J by 5 bases, with 6 bases of the junction left unmatched. The CDR3 spans 15 residues. Germline CDR1 reads SGHAT; CDR2 reads FQNNGV. The chain's CDR3 is CASSLEAGGGETQYF. The DNA for the CDR3 is TGTGCCAGCAGCTTAGAGGCAGGGGGTGGTGAGACCCAGTACTTC.

This clonotype was picked up many times. The J gene is TRBJ2-3, the V gene TRBV6-1; a weak D match, TRBD2 (5 bases). The CDR3 has 16 residues. Trimming removed 0 bases at V and 4 bases at J, with 14 bases between. CDR1 and CDR2 from the germline V gene are MNHNS and SASEGT. The CDR3 protein is CASSEAPRSGADTQYF. The CDR3 nucleotides read TGTGCCAGCAGTGAAGCGCCCCGCAGCGGCGCAGATACGCAGTATTTT.

The table lists this clonotype with a few counts. The chain combines TRBV19 with TRBJ2-2; tentatively, D is TRBD2 (5 bases). This CDR3 is 14 amino acids long. Germline CDR1 and CDR2: LNHDA and SQIVND (reference sequence). V was pared by 3 bases and J by 3 bases, with 8 bases between. The CDR3 DNA reads TGTGCCAGTAGTATTTCGCGGGACACCGGGGAGCTGTTTTTT. This gives the protein CASSISRDTGELFF.

A note on this clonotype: An end of the junction does not agree with germline; a read error may underlie this. The genes are TRBV20-1 and TRBJ2-5; a possible D gene is TRBD1 (6 bases). CDR1 and CDR2 (germline): DFQATT, SNEGSKA (reference sequence). This CDR3 comprises 14 residues. Here the CDR3 DNA reads TGCAATGCTAGATTGACGGGGACACAAGAGACCCAGTACTTC. It is translated as CNARLTGTQETQYF.

In this sample, this clonotype turned up a few times. The chain recombines TRBV7-9 with TRBJ1-1, with 8 nucleotides matching TRBD1. Per germline, CDR1 SEHNR and CDR2 FQNEAQ (reference sequence). This CDR3 is built from 14 residues. V was pared by 5 bases and J by 5 bases, with 7 bases of the junction left unmatched. DNA of the CDR3: TGTGCCAGCAGCCTTTCTACAGGGGGGACTGAAGCTTTCTTT. This translates into CASSLSTGGTEAFF.

V gene TRBV20-1 combines with J gene TRBJ1-2, with 12 bases that match TRBD1. This CDR3 has 15 residues. From germline, CDR1 is DFQATT and CDR2 SNEGSKA (reference sequence). V lost 4 bases to trimming and J lost 7 bases; unmatched junction nucleotides: 10. CDR3 region: CSAKAGTGGAGGYTF. CDR3 coding DNA: TGCAGTGCTAAGGCGGGGACAGGGGGCGCCGGTGGCTACACCTTC.

This clonotype has a count of ten or more. J is TRBJ1-1 and V is TRBV7-9; D is uncertain. Looked up from germline, CDR1 is SEHNR and CDR2 is FQNEAQ (reference sequence). The CDR3 consists of 15 residues. With 5 bases removed from V and 2 bases from J, the gap between germline ends came to 15 bases. In nucleotides, the CDR3 is TGTGCCAGCAGCGCCGCGCGGGTGAGAAACACTGAAGCTTTCTTT. Translated: CASSAARVRNTEAFF.

V gene TRBV6-1 combines with J gene TRBJ1-2; 9 nucleotides line up with TRBD1. CDR3 size: 18 residues. Germline V gene data show CDR1 as MNHNS and CDR2 as SASEGT. V shed 5 bases, J shed 3 bases, and the junction held 16 bases outside the gene matches. The DNA for the CDR3 is TGTGCCAGCAGTTCTTGGGAGGGGACAGGGAGGAGGGACTATGGCTACACCTTC. This encodes CASSSWEGTGRRDYGYTF.

This clonotype was seen a single time. This chain's CDR3 is CASSQATSMGTQYF. The CDR3 coding sequence is TGTGCCAGCAGCCAAGCGACTAGTATGGGGACCCAGTACTTC. This sequence joins TRBV7-2 and TRBJ2-5, with a weak D call TRBD2 (6 bases). The V end lost 5 bases, the J end lost 7 bases, and 17 bases lay between the germline ends. Germline V lookup: CDR1 SGHTA, CDR2 FQGNSA. This CDR3 has 14 amino acids.

This clonotype was counted at least ten times. The V call is TRBV24-1, the J call TRBJ1-2; D is unresolved. Between the trimmed V and J ends, which lost 8 bases and 0 bases, there was a span of 18 bases. The CDR3 is 16 residues long. Germline V lookup: CDR1 KGHDR, CDR2 SFDVKD. Here the CDR3 DNA reads TGTGCCACCACTGTGACGGGAACCGTAGCTAACTATGGCTACACCTTC. Translating it yields CATTVTGTVANYGYTF.

The rearrangement joins TRBV19 to TRBJ1-2, with TRBD1 matching over 7 bases. Germline V lookup: CDR1 LNHDA, CDR2 SQIVND (reference sequence). The CDR3 is 16 amino acids. Trimming cost V 5 bases and J 2 bases; bases outside gene matches: 11. The CDR3 DNA follows: TGTGCCAGTAGTCCCCGGGGACAGAGTCCCAACTATGGCTACACCTTC. As protein: CASSPRGQSPNYGYTF.

CDR3 nucleotide sequence: TGTGCCAGCTCACCAGTACAGGGGGACATTCAGTACTTC. This gives the protein CASSPVQGDIQYF. The chain employs TRBV18 and TRBJ2-4; 8 bases fit TRBD1. The germline V gene has CDR1 KGHSH and CDR2 LQKENI. The CDR3 loop spans 13 amino acids. J was trimmed by 8 bases and V by 2 bases; bases with no gene match: 2.

This clonotype was counted between two and nine times. The chain carries TRBV20-1 and TRBJ2-7; D assignment may be TRBD1 or TRBD2 (5 bases each). The CDR3 loop spans 13 amino acids. Germline loops: CDR1 DFQATT, CDR2 SNEGSKA (reference sequence). V lost 3 bases to trimming and J lost 5 bases, with 14 bases between them. Here the CDR3 DNA reads TGCAGTGCTAGTCCCGGGGTGGGGGACGAGCAGTACTTC. It codes for CSASPGVGDEQYF.

A remark on this clonotype: A much larger clone lies one base from this, so it may be a read error. The chain uses TRBV7-9 and TRBJ2-7; D is ambiguous. There are 15 residues in the CDR3. Looked up from germline, CDR1 is SEHNR and CDR2 is FQNEAQ (reference sequence). V was trimmed by 4 bases and J by 3 bases, leaving 16 bases between them. The CDR3 protein is CASSSDAPSLYEQYF. Here the CDR3 DNA reads TGTGCCAGCAGCTCAGATGCCCCTTCGCTCTACGAGCAGTACTTC.

There are many counts of this clonotype. The chain recombines TRBV4-1 with TRBJ2-7, with unresolved D. The CDR3 is 11 residues long. V dropped 5 bases and J dropped 4 bases, with 6 bases sitting between them. Germline assignment: CDR1 MGHRA and CDR2 YSYEKL. CDR3 nucleotide sequence: TGCGCCAGCAGCACCGGGTACGAGCAGTACTTC. It encodes CASSTGYEQYF.